The 7 T cell receptor beta chains reported below all come from one sample, sequenced in a study of shared clonotypes between healthy human individuals. Generated by immunoSEQ multiplex PCR, the TCRdb table keeps only in-frame clones and is missing some. This sample has a few million clones, with around 94% found just once. The sample was naive CD4+ T cells sorted from blood. Subset indicated: CD45RA+ positively selected. All receptors come from a man between 18 and 29 years old in good health.

With respect to this clone: Different DNA sequences within this sample yield the same CDR3. The chain employs TRBV25-1 and TRBJ1-5; 8 bases line up with TRBD1. Germline V gene data show CDR1 as MGHDK and CDR2 as SYGVNS. The CDR3 extends over 15 amino acids. After removal of 3 bases from V and 4 bases from J, the junction contained 5 bases not matched to a gene. CDR3 sequence reads: CASSDPRTGNQPQHF. For the CDR3, the DNA is TGTGCCAGCAGTGACCCTAGGACAGGGAATCAGCCCCAGCATTTT.

The gene calls are TRBV13 and TRBJ1-2; tentatively, D is TRBD1 (5 bases). The germline V gene has CDR1 PRHDT and CDR2 FYEKMQ (reference sequence). This CDR3 is 18 amino acids long. V lost 5 bases, J lost 6 bases, and 28 bases lay in between. The CDR3 nucleotides are TGTGCCAGCAGCACCTGGCCGGGGAGGGGAGTCGTAAGAGATGGCTACACCTTC. This translates into CASSTWPGRGVVRDGYTF. Drawing the rest from reference TRBV13 and TRBJ1-2, the complete variable domain is AAGVIQSPRHLIKEKRETATLKCYPIPRHDTVYWYQQGPGQDPQFLISFYEKMQSDKGSIPDRFSAQQFSDYHSELNMSSLELGDSALYFCASSTWPGRGVVRDGYTFGSGTRLTVV.

The chain has TRBV19 and TRBJ1-4; possible D gene TRBD1, 6 bases. With 6 bases removed from V and 1 base from J, the gap between germline ends came to 12 bases. There are 15 residues in the CDR3. Germline lookup yields CDR1 LNHDA and CDR2 SQIVND (reference sequence). The CDR3 spells CASRHRERTNEKLFF. For the CDR3, the DNA is TGTGCCAGTAGGCACAGGGAACGAACTAATGAAAAACTGTTTTTT.

The chain has TRBV27 and TRBJ1-4, with TRBD1 matching over 10 bases. Germline CDR1 reads MNHEY; CDR2 reads SMNVEV (reference sequence). V shed 1 base and J 7 bases; nucleotides not matched to a gene: 3. The CDR3 has 15 amino acids. This chain's CDR3 is CASSLWGQGFEKLFF. The CDR3 DNA reads TGTGCCAGCAGTTTATGGGGACAGGGGTTTGAAAAACTGTTTTTT.

The chain joins TRBV2 to TRBJ1-4; the D is unclear. The CDR3 covers 15 residues. Germline V gene data show CDR1 as SNHLY and CDR2 as FYNNEI. Trimming cost V 2 bases and J 0 bases, with 7 bases left between them. CDR3 amino acids: CASSEIGSTNEKLFF. CDR3 DNA sequence: TGTGCCAGCAGTGAAATCGGTTCAACTAATGAAAAACTGTTTTTT.

The chain links TRBV28 to TRBJ1-2; possibly TRBD1 for D (6 bases). The V end was cut by 10 bases, the J end by 5 bases, with 26 bases between. The germline V gene has CDR1 MDHEN and CDR2 SYDVKM. The CDR3 runs 16 residues. The CDR3 DNA follows: TGTGCCACCCAAGGGAGTGACAGGCCGGCCTATTATGGCTACACCTTC. It yields the protein CATQGSDRPAYYGYTF.

Notes on this clone: The sample carries other DNA sequences with the same CDR3. This chain connects TRBV6-5 to TRBJ2-7; D tentatively fits TRBD1 or TRBD2 (5 bases each). V shed 2 bases and J shed 3 bases, with 8 bases lying between them. This CDR3 spans 13 amino acids. CDR1 MNHEY and CDR2 SVGAGI come from the germline V gene. The CDR3 coding sequence is TGTGCCAGCAGTTACGGGGGAAGCTACGAGCAGTACTTC. Translating it yields CASSYGGSYEQYF.